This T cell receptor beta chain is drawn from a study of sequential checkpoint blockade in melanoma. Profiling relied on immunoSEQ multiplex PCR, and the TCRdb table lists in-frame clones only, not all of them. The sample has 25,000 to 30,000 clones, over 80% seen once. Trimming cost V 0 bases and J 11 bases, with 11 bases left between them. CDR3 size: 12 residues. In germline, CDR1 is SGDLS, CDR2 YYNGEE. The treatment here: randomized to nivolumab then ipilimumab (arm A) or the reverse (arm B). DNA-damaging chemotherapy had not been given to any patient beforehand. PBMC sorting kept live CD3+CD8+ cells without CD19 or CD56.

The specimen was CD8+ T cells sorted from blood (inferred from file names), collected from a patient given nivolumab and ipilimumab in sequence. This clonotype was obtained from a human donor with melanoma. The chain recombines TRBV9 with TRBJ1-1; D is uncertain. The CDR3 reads CASSVEGGRAFF. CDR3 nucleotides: TGTGCCAGCAGCGTAGAAGGAGGGAGGGCTTTCTTT.